This T cell receptor (beta chain) was profiled in a study of blood T cell repertoires in COVID-19. Study overall: Whether acute or convalescent, the COVID-19 samples came from the United States, Italy and Spain.

The participants were between about 18 and 95 years old and came from 24 US areas. Participants' reported clinical history set cohort assignment. Original processing notes: Cell counts per sample came from amplifying reference gene primers. Only in-frame clones appear in the TCRdb table, and some are missing; sequencing was by immunoSEQ multiplex PCR. From that table come the V and J calls and clone size; the DNA was used to work out D and trimming. Of hundreds of thousands of clones in the sample, 80% to 90% are singletons; the top ten hold around 8.9%. Germline values: CDR1 SGHVS, CDR2 FQNEAQ. The V end lost 5 bases, the J end lost 2 bases, and 16 bases lay between the germline ends. The CDR3 runs 17 residues.

This clonotype was obtained from a woman aged 18-29 years who had recovered from COVID-19. Specimen: PBMCs or T cells enriched from blood (not recorded which). V gene TRBV7-8 combines with J gene TRBJ2-6, with a weak D call TRBD1 (6 bases). The CDR3 loop reads CASSAIQQGPGANVLTF. The DNA of the CDR3 is TGTGCCAGCAGCGCCATCCAACAGGGACCTGGGGCCAACGTCCTGACTTTC.